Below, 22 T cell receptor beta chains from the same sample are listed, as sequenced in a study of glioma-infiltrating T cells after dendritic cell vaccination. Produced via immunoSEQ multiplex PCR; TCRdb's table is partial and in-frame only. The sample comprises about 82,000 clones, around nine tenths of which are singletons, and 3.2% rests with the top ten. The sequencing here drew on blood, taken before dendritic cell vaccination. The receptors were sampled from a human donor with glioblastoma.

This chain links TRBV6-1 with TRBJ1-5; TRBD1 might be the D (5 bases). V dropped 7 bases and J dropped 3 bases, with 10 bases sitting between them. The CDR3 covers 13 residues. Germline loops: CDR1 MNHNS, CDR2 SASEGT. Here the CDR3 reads CASTTAINQPQHF. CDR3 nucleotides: TGTGCCAGCACGACAGCGATCAATCAGCCCCAGCATTTT.

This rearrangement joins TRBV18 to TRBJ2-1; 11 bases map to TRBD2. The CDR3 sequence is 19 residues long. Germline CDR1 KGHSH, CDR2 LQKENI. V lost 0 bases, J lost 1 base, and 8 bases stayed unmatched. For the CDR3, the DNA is TGTGCCAGCTCACCACCGAACCTAGCGGGAGGCTTTTCCTACAATGAGCAGTTCTTC. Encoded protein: CASSPPNLAGGFSYNEQFF.

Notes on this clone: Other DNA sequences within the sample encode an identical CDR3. The CDR3 DNA is TGTGCCAGTAGACGGGGCTCTGGAAACACCATATATTTT. Amino acids: CASRRGSGNTIYF. The chain has TRBV19 and TRBJ1-3; no firm D call. The V end was cut by 6 bases, the J end by 0 bases, with 6 bases between. CDR1 is LNHDA and CDR2 is SQIVND in the germline V gene (reference sequence). The CDR3 consists of 13 residues.

DNA for the CDR3: TGTGCCAGCTCAGGAGACACTGAAGCTTTCTTT. Translated, it gives CASSGDTEAFF. This chain links TRBV18 with TRBJ1-1; D is undetermined. V lost 5 bases to trimming and J lost 3 bases, with 4 bases between them. The V gene's germline CDR1 is KGHSH and CDR2 LQKENI. This CDR3 has 11 amino acids.

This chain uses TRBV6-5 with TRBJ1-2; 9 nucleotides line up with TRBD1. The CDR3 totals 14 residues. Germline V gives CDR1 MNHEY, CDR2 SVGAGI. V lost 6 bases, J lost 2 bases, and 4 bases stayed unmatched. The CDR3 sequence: CASSFDRGNYGYTF. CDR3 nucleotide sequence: TGTGCCAGCAGCTTCGACAGGGGGAACTATGGCTACACCTTC.

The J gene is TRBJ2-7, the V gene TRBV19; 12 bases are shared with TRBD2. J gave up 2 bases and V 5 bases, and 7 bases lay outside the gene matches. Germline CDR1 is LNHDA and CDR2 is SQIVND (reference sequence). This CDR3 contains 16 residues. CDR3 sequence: CASSAGLAGVTYEQYF. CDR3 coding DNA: TGTGCCAGTAGTGCGGGACTAGCGGGCGTCACCTACGAGCAGTACTTC.

In DNA form, the CDR3 reads TGTGCCAGCAGCTTATTGTCCGTGAGCACAGATACGCAGTATTTT. As protein: CASSLLSVSTDTQYF. The chain has TRBV7-2 and TRBJ2-3; D unresolved. CDR1 is SGHTA and CDR2 is FQGNSA in the germline V gene. The V and J ends lost 2 bases and 0 bases respectively, with 9 bases between them. The CDR3 has 15 amino acids.

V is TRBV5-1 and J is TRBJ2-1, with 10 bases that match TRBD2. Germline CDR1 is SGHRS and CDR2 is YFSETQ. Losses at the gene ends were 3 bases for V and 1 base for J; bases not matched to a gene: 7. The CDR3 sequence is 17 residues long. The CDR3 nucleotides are TGCGCCAGCAGCTCTTCTACTAGCGGGATTTCCTACAATGAGCAGTTCTTC. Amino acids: CASSSSTSGISYNEQFF.

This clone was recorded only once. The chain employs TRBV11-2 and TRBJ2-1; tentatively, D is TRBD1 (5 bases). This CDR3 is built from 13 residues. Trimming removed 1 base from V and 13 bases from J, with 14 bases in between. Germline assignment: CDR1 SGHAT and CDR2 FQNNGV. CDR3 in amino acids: CASSLGVRGAQFF. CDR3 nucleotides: TGTGCCAGCAGCTTAGGGGTTAGGGGTGCTCAGTTCTTC.

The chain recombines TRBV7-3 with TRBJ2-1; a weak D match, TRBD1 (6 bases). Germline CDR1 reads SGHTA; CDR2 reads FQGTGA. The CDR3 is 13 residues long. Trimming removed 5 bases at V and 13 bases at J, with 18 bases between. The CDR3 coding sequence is TGTGCCAGCAGCCCAAGGACAGCTTACCCTCAGTTCTTC. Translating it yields CASSPRTAYPQFF.

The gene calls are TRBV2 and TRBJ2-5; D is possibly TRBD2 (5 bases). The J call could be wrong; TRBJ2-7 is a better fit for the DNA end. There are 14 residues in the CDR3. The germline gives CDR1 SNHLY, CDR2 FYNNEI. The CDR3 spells CASRADFLTHEQYF. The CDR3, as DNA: TGTGCCAGCAGAGCGGACTTTTTAACCCACGAGCAGTACTTC.

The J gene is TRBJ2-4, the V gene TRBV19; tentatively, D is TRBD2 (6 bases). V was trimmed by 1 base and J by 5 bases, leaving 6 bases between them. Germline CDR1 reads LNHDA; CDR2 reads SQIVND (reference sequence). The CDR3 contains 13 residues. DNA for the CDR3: TGTGCCAGTAGTATAGCGGGGGAAAACATTCAGTACTTC. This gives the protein CASSIAGENIQYF.

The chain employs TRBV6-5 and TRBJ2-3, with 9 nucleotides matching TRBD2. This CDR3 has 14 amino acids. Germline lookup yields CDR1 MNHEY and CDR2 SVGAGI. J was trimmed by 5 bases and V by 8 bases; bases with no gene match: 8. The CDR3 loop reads CASRRGGAVDTQYF. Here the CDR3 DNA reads TGTGCCAGCCGGCGGGGGGGGGCGGTAGATACGCAGTATTTT.

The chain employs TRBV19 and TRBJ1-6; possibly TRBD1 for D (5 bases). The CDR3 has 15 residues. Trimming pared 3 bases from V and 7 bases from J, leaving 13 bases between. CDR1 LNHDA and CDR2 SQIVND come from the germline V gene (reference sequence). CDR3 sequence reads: CASSISAGNNSPLHF. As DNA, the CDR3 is TGTGCCAGTAGTATCAGTGCAGGGAACAATTCACCCCTCCACTTT.

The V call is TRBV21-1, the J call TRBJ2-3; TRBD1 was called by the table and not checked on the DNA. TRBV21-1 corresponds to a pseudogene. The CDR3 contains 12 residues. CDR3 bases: TGTGCCAGCAGCAAAGACACGGATACGCAGTATTTT. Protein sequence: CASSKDTDTQYF.

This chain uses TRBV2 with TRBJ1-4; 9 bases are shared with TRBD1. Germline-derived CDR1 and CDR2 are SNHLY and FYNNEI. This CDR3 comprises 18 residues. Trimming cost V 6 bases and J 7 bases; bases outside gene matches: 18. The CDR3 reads CASSHLWDRELRSEKLFF. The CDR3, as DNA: TGTGCCAGCAGCCACCTTTGGGACAGGGAACTGAGGAGTGAAAAACTGTTTTTT.

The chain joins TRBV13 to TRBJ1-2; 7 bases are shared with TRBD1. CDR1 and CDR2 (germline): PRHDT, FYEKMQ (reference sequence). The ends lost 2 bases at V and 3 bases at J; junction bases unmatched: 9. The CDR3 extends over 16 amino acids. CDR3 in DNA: TGTGCCAGCAGCTTATATGACAGGGATAGGGACTATGGCTACACCTTC. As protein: CASSLYDRDRDYGYTF. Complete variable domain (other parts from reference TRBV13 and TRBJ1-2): AAGVIQSPRHLIKEKRETATLKCYPIPRHDTVYWYQQGPGQDPQFLISFYEKMQSDKGSIPDRFSAQQFSDYHSELNMSSLELGDSALYFCASSLYDRDRDYGYTFGSGTRLTVV.

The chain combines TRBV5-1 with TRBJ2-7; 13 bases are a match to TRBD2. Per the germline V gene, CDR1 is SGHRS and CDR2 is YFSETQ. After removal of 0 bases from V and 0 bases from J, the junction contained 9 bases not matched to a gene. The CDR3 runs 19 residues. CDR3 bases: TGCGCCAGCAGCTTGGGGACTAGCGGGGGTCCCCTTAGCTCCTACGAGCAGTACTTC. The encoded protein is CASSLGTSGGPLSSYEQYF.

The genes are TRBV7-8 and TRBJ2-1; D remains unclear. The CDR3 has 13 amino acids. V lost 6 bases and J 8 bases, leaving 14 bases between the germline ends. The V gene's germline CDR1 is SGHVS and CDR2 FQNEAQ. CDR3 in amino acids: CASSPPRSDEQFF. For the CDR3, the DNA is TGTGCCAGCAGTCCCCCCCGCTCGGATGAGCAGTTCTTC.

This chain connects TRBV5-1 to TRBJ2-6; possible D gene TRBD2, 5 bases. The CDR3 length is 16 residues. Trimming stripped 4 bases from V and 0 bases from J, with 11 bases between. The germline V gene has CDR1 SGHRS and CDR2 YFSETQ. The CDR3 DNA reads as TGCGCCAGCAGCCAGCCCCGGGACTCTGGGGCCAACGTCCTGACTTTC. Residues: CASSQPRDSGANVLTF.

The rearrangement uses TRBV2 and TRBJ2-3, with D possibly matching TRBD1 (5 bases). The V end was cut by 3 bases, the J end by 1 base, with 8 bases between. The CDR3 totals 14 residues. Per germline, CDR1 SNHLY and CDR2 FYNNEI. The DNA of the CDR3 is TGTGCCAGCAGTGACGTCAGGGGCACAGATACGCAGTATTTT. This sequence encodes CASSDVRGTDTQYF.

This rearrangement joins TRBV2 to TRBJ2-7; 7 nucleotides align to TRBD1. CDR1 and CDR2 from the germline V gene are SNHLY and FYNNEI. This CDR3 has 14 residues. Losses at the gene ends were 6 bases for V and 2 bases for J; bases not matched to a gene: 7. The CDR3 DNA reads TGTGCCAGCAGAAGACAGGGATCCCCCTACGAGCAGTACTTC. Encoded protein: CASRRQGSPYEQYF. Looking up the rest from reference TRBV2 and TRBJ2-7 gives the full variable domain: EPEVTQTPSHQVTQMGQEVILRCVPISNHLYFYWYRQILGQKVEFLVSFYNNEISEKSEIFDDQFSVERPDGSNFTLKIRSTKLEDSAMYFCASRRQGSPYEQYFGPGTRLTVT.